The 20 T cell receptor beta chains below were found in one sample sequenced in a study of CD8+ T cells in alopecia areata. The treatment was: oral pan-JAK inhibitor, 5-10 mg twice daily. Extracted RNA was reverse transcribed, and the resulting cDNA served as sequencing template. The repertoire was sequenced with immunoSEQ multiplex PCR; TCRdb's copy has only in-frame clones and lacks some. The sample records around 190,000 clones, 50% to 60% being singletons. Sequenced here: CD4+ T cells sorted from blood, sampled at week 4, from a patient treated with tofacitinib. The receptor source for this set is a human donor with alopecia areata.

V and J are TRBV15 and TRBJ2-7, with D perhaps matching TRBD1 (7 bases). Deletions cut 3 bases from V and 4 bases from J, with 13 bases between. The germline V gene encodes CDR1 LNHNV and CDR2 YYDKDF (reference sequence). This CDR3 is built from 14 residues. The CDR3 region is CATSSTTGTYEQYF. The CDR3 coding sequence is TGTGCCACCAGCAGCACGACAGGGACTTACGAGCAGTACTTC.

The J gene is TRBJ2-1, the V gene TRBV5-1, with 9 positions matching TRBD1. V lost 0 bases, J lost 6 bases, and 1 base stayed unmatched. This CDR3 contains 14 residues. Germline V gene sequence: CDR1 SGHRS, CDR2 YFSETQ. The CDR3 loop reads CASSLGDRVNEQFF. CDR3 sequence (DNA): TGCGCCAGCAGCTTGGGGGACAGGGTCAATGAGCAGTTCTTC.

This clone was seen once. The chain joins TRBV29-1 to TRBJ1-2, with D maybe TRBD1 (6 bases). CDR3 length: 14 residues. The V end lost 7 bases, the J end lost 2 bases, and 17 bases lay between the germline ends. CDR1 is SQVTM, CDR2 ANQGSEA, per germline. CDR3 sequence reads: CSATTKGTNYGYTF. The CDR3 DNA sequence: TGCAGCGCCACCACCAAGGGGACAAACTATGGCTACACCTTC.

The chain has TRBV6-1 and TRBJ2-4; 8 bases line up with TRBD1. The germline CDR1 and CDR2 sequences are MNHNS and SASEGT. This CDR3 spans 11 amino acids. The trim removed 6 bases at V and 16 bases at J, leaving 8 bases unmatched. CDR3 sequence: CASRYGTGLYF. Here the CDR3 DNA reads TGTGCCAGCAGGTACGGGACAGGCCTATACTTC.

The J gene is TRBJ2-2, the V gene TRBV6-5; TRBD2 aligns across 7 bases. CDR3 length: 15 amino acids. Germline V gives CDR1 MNHEY, CDR2 SVGAGI. Germline trimming cut 7 bases from V and 3 bases from J; bases unmatched to any gene: 8. CDR3 DNA sequence: TGTGCCAGCAACCGGGCGGGGAGGGACACCGGGGAGCTGTTTTTT. Residues: CASNRAGRDTGELFF.

The chain recombines TRBV9 with TRBJ2-1, with D perhaps matching TRBD2 (6 bases). The CDR3 length is 15 residues. CDR1 is SGDLS and CDR2 is YYNGEE in the germline V gene. Trimming stripped 4 bases from V and 3 bases from J, with 14 bases between. The CDR3 reads CASSTGVADYNEQFF. CDR3 nucleotide sequence: TGTGCCAGCAGCACTGGGGTAGCGGACTACAATGAGCAGTTCTTC.

Here the CDR3 DNA reads TGTGCCACCCAGATGGGGGGAGGGCCGGAGGAGACCCAGTACTTC. Translation: CATQMGGGPEETQYF. The chain links TRBV7-2 to TRBJ2-5, with 7 bases matching TRBD2. The junction had 16 bases not matched to a gene; V was cut back by 10 bases and J by 5 bases. Per the germline V gene, CDR1 is SGHTA and CDR2 is FQGNSA. The CDR3 is 15 amino acids.

The chain combines TRBV7-9 with TRBJ2-5; the D gene is possibly TRBD1 (6 bases). Per germline, CDR1 SEHNR and CDR2 FQNEAQ (reference sequence). The CDR3 spans 13 residues. The ends were cut back, 10 bases at V and 3 bases at J, with 15 bases in the middle. For the CDR3, the DNA is TGTGCCATCACCCCCCGGACAGAAGAGACCCAGTACTTC. The encoded protein is CAITPRTEETQYF.

The chain recombines TRBV6-5 with TRBJ2-7, with a tentative D call TRBD1 (6 bases). V lost 5 bases and J 2 bases, leaving 13 bases between the germline ends. The CDR3 length is 14 residues. Per germline, CDR1 MNHEY and CDR2 SVGAGI. Written as DNA, the CDR3 is TGTGCCAGCAGTACCGGGACAATGGCCTACGAGCAGTACTTC. This encodes CASSTGTMAYEQYF.

The rearrangement uses TRBV27 and TRBJ2-2, with D perhaps assigned TRBD1 or TRBD2 (5 bases each). V gave up 2 bases and J gave up 5 bases, with 9 bases separating them. Germline CDR1 and CDR2: MNHEY and SMNVEV (reference sequence). The CDR3 sequence is 14 residues long. CDR3 nucleotides: TGTGCCAGCAGTTTACAGGGAGCAACCGGGGAGCTGTTTTTT. It encodes CASSLQGATGELFF.

The chain recombines TRBV30 with TRBJ2-4, with D uncertain. The CDR3 contains 15 residues. V lost 0 bases to trimming and J lost 0 bases, with 9 bases between them. Germline-derived CDR1 and CDR2 are GTSNPN and SVGIG (reference sequence). The CDR3 nucleotides read TGTGCCTGGAGTGTACCCAGCCTAGCCAAAAACATTCAGTACTTC. This gives the protein CAWSVPSLAKNIQYF.

The rearrangement links TRBV6-1 to TRBJ2-7; TRBD1 is a possible D gene (6 bases). Germline CDR1 and CDR2: MNHNS and SASEGT. Trimming removed 5 bases from V and 7 bases from J, with 15 bases in between. The CDR3 extends over 13 amino acids. This CDR3 is CASSSDRIIEQYF. In DNA, the CDR3 is TGTGCCAGCAGTTCGGACAGAATAATAGAGCAGTACTTC.

A single count supports this clone. V gene TRBV9 combines with J gene TRBJ2-5; D ambiguous. With 5 bases removed from V and 5 bases from J, the gap between germline ends came to 10 bases. Germline V gene lookup returns CDR1 SGDLS and CDR2 YYNGEE. The CDR3 runs 12 residues. The CDR3 DNA is TGTGCCAGCAGTACAACCAGGGAGACCCAGTACTTC. Its translation: CASSTTRETQYF.

The genes are TRBV2 and TRBJ2-5; TRBD2 might be the D (6 bases). Germline loops: CDR1 SNHLY, CDR2 FYNNEI. Trimming cost V 6 bases and J 5 bases, with 10 bases left between them. The CDR3 consists of 12 residues. CDR3 amino acids: CASRIGGETQYF. CDR3 bases: TGTGCCAGCAGGATTGGGGGGGAGACCCAGTACTTC.

This clone was detected a few times. The chain is built from TRBV4-1 and TRBJ2-7; the match to TRBD1 covers 9 bases. V dropped 5 bases and J dropped 3; count of bases not matched to a gene: 8. The CDR3 contains 15 residues. Germline assignment: CDR1 MGHRA and CDR2 YSYEKL. The CDR3 nucleotides are TGCGCCAGCAGCTTTACCGGGACAGGGCTCTACGAGCAGTACTTC. Its protein is CASSFTGTGLYEQYF.

V is TRBV30 and J is TRBJ2-1, with D unclear. Germline CDR1 GTSNPN, CDR2 SVGIG (reference sequence). This CDR3 comprises 12 residues. V was clipped by 3 bases and J by 2 bases, with 5 bases between them. CDR3 DNA: TGTGCCTGGAGACAAACCTACAATGAGCAGTTCTTC. It encodes CAWRQTYNEQFF. The complete variable domain, with remaining parts taken from reference TRBV30 and TRBJ2-1, reads SQTIHQWPATLVQPVGSPLSLECTVEGTSNPNLYWYRQAAGRGLQLLFYSVGIGQISSEVPQNLSASRPQDRQFILSSKKLLLSDSGFYLCAWRQTYNEQFFGPGTRLTVL.

The chain recombines TRBV6-5 with TRBJ2-3; possibly TRBD2 for D (5 bases). Trimming cost V 7 bases and J 4 bases, with 15 bases left between them. CDR3 length: 14 amino acids. The V gene's germline CDR1 is MNHEY and CDR2 SVGAGI. DNA for the CDR3: TGTGCCAGCACCCAAGGGTGGGAGTCAGATACGCAGTATTTT. Its protein product is CASTQGWESDTQYF.

DNA for the CDR3: TGCGCCAGCAGTGGGACGTCCGGGGAGCTGTTTTTT. This encodes CASSGTSGELFF. The genes are TRBV23-1 and TRBJ2-2, with D perhaps assigned TRBD1 or TRBD2 (5 bases each). Being an ORF, TRBV23-1 has a function that is uncertain. The CDR3 has 12 residues. Deletions cut 5 bases from V and 6 bases from J, with 7 bases between.

The CDR3 DNA is TGTGCCAGCAGCCGTGGACTAGCGGAGAACATTTACGAGCAGTACTTC. Amino acid sequence: CASSRGLAENIYEQYF. This chain uses TRBV7-8 with TRBJ2-7; the match to TRBD2 covers 10 bases. Per germline, CDR1 SGHVS and CDR2 FQNEAQ. Trimming removed 5 bases from V and 4 bases from J; junction bases left unmatched: 11. This CDR3 contains 16 residues. The full variable domain, its missing parts supplied by reference TRBV7-8 and TRBJ2-7, is GAGVSQSPRYKVAKRGQDVALRCDPISGHVSLFWYQQALGQGPEFLTYFQNEAQLDKSGLPSDRFFAERPEGSVSTLKIQRTQQEDSAVYLCASSRGLAENIYEQYFGPGTRLTVT.

This clone was picked up one time. The genes are TRBV29-1 and TRBJ1-5; D ambiguous. From germline, CDR1 is SQVTM and CDR2 ANQGSEA. Trimming stripped 5 bases from V and 0 bases from J, with 8 bases between. The CDR3 sequence is 13 residues long. The CDR3 is CSVQTGSNQPQHF. Written as DNA, the CDR3 is TGCAGCGTTCAAACCGGTAGCAATCAGCCCCAGCATTTT.